The 7 T cell receptor beta chains presented below share a single source sample, sequenced in a study of CD8 T cells in Susac syndrome. A quantity of about 0.5 to 1 ug RNA underwent reverse transcription using random hexamers. TCRdb re-analysed the immunoSEQ multiplex PCR reads in MiXCR, keeping a single row per CDR3 protein. The table records about 210,000 distinct CDR3 sequences, about 95% of them present only once. Sequencing was carried out using CD4+ T cells from PBMCs. The source is a human donor in good health.

This sequence joins TRBV25-1 and TRBJ2-1, with D hard to call. Germline CDR1 reads MGHDK; CDR2 reads SYGVNS. This CDR3 comprises 11 residues. The V and J ends lost 1 base and 9 bases respectively, with 4 bases between them. CDR3 sequence (DNA): TGTGCCAGCAGTGAATTTAGTGAGCAGTTCTTC. This codes for CASSEFSEQFF.

J is TRBJ1-2 and V is TRBV5-4; possibly TRBD1 for D (6 bases). Trimming cost V 10 bases and J 1 base, with 23 bases left between them. The CDR3 extends over 16 amino acids. The germline gives CDR1 SGHNT, CDR2 YYREEE (reference sequence). The CDR3 reads CAFRGGTSQLNYGYTF. The DNA of the CDR3 is TGTGCCTTCCGAGGGGGGACCTCTCAGCTTAACTATGGCTACACCTTC.

The rearrangement joins TRBV4-3 to TRBJ2-4; D is unresolved. Germline values: CDR1 LGHNA, CDR2 YSLEER. The ends were cut back, 1 base at V and 1 base at J, with 20 bases in the middle. This CDR3 has 19 residues. The CDR3 nucleotides read TGCGCCAGCAGCCAAGGTCCTCCCTCTATGGGGTTGGCCAAAAACATTCAGTACTTC. It specifies CASSQGPPSMGLAKNIQYF.

The chain has TRBV28 and TRBJ1-2, with TRBD1 matching over 7 bases. J lost 8 bases, V lost 5 bases, and 11 bases had no gene match. The V gene's germline CDR1 is MDHEN and CDR2 SYDVKM. This CDR3 spans 14 amino acids. The CDR3 region is CASSLPGQLEGYTF. For the CDR3, the DNA is TGTGCCAGCAGTCTCCCGGGACAGCTGGAAGGCTACACCTTC.

This clonotype was detected once. V gene TRBV6-6 combines with J gene TRBJ2-6; D is unresolved. V lost 7 bases and J 0 bases, leaving 10 bases between the germline ends. CDR1 and CDR2 from the germline V gene are MNHNY and SVGAGI (reference sequence). There are 15 residues in the CDR3. CDR3 coding DNA: TGTGCCAGCACCTCAGCTTTCTCTGGGGCCAACGTCCTGACTTTC. This encodes CASTSAFSGANVLTF.

The genes are TRBV29-1 and TRBJ2-7, with TRBD1 matching over 9 bases. This CDR3 has 12 amino acids. Per the germline V gene, CDR1 is SQVTM and CDR2 is ANQGSEA. J gave up 5 bases and V 5 bases, and 4 bases lay outside the gene matches. The CDR3 loop is CSVLDRGDEQYF. Here the CDR3 DNA reads TGCAGCGTTTTGGACAGGGGTGACGAGCAGTACTTC.

The rearrangement links TRBV20-1 to TRBJ2-5, with D perhaps TRBD1 or TRBD2 (5 bases each). CDR1 is DFQATT and CDR2 is SNEGSKA in the germline V gene (reference sequence). CDR3 length equals 16 residues. Trimming took off 5 bases at V and 4 bases at J, with 23 bases between the two ends. The CDR3 loop reads CSAPRTGRRLSETQYF. The CDR3 DNA is TGCAGTGCTCCGCGAACGGGACGGCGCTTGTCAGAGACCCAGTACTTC.